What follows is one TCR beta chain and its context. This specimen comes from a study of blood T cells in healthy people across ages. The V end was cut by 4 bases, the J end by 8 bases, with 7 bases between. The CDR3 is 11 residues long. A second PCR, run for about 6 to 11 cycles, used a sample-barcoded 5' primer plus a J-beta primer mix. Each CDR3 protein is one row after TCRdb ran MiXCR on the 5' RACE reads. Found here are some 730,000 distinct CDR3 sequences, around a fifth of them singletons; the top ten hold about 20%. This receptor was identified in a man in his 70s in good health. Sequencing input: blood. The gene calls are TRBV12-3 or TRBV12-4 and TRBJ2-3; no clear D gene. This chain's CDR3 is CASSSGLTQYF. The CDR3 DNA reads TGTGCCAGCAGTTCTGGGCTTACGCAGTATTTT.